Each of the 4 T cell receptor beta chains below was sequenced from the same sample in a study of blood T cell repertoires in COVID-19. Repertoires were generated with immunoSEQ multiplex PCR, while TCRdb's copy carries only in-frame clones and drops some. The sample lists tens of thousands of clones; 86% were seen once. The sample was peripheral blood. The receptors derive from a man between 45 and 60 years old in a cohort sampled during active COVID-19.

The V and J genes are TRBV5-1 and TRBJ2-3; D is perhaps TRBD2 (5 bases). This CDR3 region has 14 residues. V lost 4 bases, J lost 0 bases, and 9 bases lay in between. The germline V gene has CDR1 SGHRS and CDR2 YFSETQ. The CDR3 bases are TGCGCCAGCAGCCCCGAGGGCAGCACAGATACGCAGTATTTT. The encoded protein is CASSPEGSTDTQYF. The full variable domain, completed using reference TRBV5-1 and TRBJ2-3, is KAGVTQTPRYLIKTRGQQVTLSCSPISGHRSVSWYQQTPGQGLQFLFEYFSETQRNKGNFPGRFSGRQFSNSRSEMNVSTLELGDSALYLCASSPEGSTDTQYFGPGTRLTVL.

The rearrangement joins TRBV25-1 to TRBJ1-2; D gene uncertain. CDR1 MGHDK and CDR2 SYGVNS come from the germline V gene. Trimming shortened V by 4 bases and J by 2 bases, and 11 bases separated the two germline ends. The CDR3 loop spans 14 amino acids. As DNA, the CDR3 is TGTGCCAGCAGTGGGTTAGGGAGAAACTATGGCTACACCTTC. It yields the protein CASSGLGRNYGYTF.

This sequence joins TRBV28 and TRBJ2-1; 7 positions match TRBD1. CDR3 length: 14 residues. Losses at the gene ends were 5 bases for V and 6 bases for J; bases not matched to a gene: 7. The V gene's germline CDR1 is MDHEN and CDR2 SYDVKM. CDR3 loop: CASSLGTAINEQFF. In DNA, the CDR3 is TGTGCCAGCAGTCTAGGGACAGCTATCAATGAGCAGTTCTTC.

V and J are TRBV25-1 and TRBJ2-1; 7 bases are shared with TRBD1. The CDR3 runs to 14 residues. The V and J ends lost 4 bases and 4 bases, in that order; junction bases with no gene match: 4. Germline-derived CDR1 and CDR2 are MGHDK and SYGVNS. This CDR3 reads CASSVSDRYNEQFF. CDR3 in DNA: TGTGCCAGCAGTGTCTCGGACAGGTACAATGAGCAGTTCTTC. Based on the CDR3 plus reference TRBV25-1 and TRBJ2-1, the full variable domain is EADIYQTPRYLVIGTGKKITLECSQTMGHDKMYWYQQDPGMELHLIHYSYGVNSTEKGDLSSESTVSRIRTEHFPLTLESARPSHTSQYLCASSVSDRYNEQFFGPGTRLTVL.